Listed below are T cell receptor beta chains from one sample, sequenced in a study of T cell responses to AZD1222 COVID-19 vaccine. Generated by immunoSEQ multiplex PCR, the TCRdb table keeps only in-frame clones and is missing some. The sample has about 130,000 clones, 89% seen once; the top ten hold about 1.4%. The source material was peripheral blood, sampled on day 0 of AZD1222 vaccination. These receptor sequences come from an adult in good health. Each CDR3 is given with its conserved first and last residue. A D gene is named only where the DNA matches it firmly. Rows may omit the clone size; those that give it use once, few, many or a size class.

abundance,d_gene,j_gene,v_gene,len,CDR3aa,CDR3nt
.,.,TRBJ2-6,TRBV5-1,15,CASSLRGSGANVLTF,TGCGCCAGCAGCTTAAGAGGCTCTGGGGCCAACGTCCTGACTTTC
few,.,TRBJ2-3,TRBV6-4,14,CASSLKGEEDTQYF,TGTGCCAGCAGTCTAAAGGGGGAGGAAGATACGCAGTATTTT
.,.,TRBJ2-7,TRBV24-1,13,CATSDGGPYEQYF,TGTGCCACCAGTGATGGGGGGCCCTACGAGCAGTACTTC
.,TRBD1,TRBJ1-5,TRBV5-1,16,CASSPAGTGINQPQHF,TGCGCCAGCAGCCCAGCCGGGACAGGGATCAATCAGCCCCAGCATTTT
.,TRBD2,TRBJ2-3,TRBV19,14,CASSILAGTDTQYF,TGTGCCAGTAGTATTCTAGCGGGAACAGATACGCAGTATTTT
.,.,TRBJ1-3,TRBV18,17,CASSPIPQGSSGNTIYF,TGTGCCAGCTCACCAATCCCACAGGGAAGCTCTGGAAACACCATATATTTT
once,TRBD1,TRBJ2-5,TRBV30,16,CAWSLGQGVNMETQYF,TGTGCCTGGAGCCTCGGACAGGGGGTAAATATGGAGACCCAGTACTTC
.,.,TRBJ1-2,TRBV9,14,CASSPLGGDYGYTF,TGTGCCAGCAGCCCTCTCGGAGGAGACTATGGCTACACCTTC
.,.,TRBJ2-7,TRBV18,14,CASSAGNLPYEQYF,TGTGCCAGCTCAGCCGGGAACCTTCCCTACGAGCAGTACTTC
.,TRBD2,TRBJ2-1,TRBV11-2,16,CASSPPSGVFSGEQFF,TGTGCCAGCAGCCCCCCTAGCGGTGTCTTTTCCGGTGAGCAGTTCTTC
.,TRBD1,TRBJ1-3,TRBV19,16,CASSAPGQGYGNTIYF,TGTGCCAGTAGTGCCCCGGGACAGGGTTACGGAAACACCATATATTTT
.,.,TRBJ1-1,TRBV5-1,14,CASSLYDENTEAFF,TGCGCCAGCAGCTTGTACGACGAAAACACTGAAGCTTTCTTT
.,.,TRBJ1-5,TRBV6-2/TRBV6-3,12,CASSGGDQPQHF,TGTGCCAGCAGTGGGGGGGATCAGCCCCAGCATTTT
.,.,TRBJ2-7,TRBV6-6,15,CASSYSVQGSHEQYF,TGTGCCAGCAGTTACTCGGTCCAGGGGTCTCACGAGCAGTACTTC
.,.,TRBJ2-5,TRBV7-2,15,CASSLVSANQETQYF,TGTGCCAGCAGCTTAGTTTCAGCGAACCAAGAGACCCAGTACTTC
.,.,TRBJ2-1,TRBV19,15,CASSSPGLPDNEQFF,TGTGCCAGTAGTTCCCCGGGACTGCCCGACAATGAGCAGTTCTTC
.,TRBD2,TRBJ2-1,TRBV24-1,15,CATRGEGSSYNEQFF,TGTGCCACCAGGGGGGAGGGGAGCTCCTACAATGAGCAGTTCTTC
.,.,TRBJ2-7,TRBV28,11,CASAFSYEQYF,TGTGCCAGCGCGTTCTCCTACGAGCAGTACTTC
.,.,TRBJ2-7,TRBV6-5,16,CASSYTVQGLTYEQYF,TGTGCCAGCAGTTACACAGTTCAGGGTCTAACCTACGAGCAGTACTTC
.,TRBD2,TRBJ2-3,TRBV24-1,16,CATSDSTSGAEDTQYF,TGTGCCACCAGTGACTCGACTAGCGGCGCTGAAGATACGCAGTATTTT
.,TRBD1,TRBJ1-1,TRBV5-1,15,CASSGTQGVGVEAFF,TGCGCCAGCAGCGGAACACAGGGGGTCGGGGTTGAAGCTTTCTTT
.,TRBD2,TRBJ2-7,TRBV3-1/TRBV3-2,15,CASSQAPLAGGKQYF,TGTGCCAGCAGCCAAGCACCTCTAGCGGGAGGGAAACAGTACTTC
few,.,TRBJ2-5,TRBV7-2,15,CASSWDGRGQETQYF,TGTGCCAGCAGCTGGGACGGAAGGGGGCAAGAGACCCAGTACTTC
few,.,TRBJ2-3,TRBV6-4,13,CASSYSSADTQYF,TGTGCCAGCAGCTACTCATCGGCAGATACGCAGTATTTT
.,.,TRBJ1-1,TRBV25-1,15,CASSERGEKGTEAFF,TGTGCCAGCAGTGAACGGGGGGAAAAGGGCACTGAAGCTTTCTTT
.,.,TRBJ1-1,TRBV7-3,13,CASSRSGNTEAFF,TGTGCCAGCAGCCGCTCAGGGAACACTGAAGCTTTCTTT
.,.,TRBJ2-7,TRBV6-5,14,CASSYLGYRVEQYF,TGTGCCAGCAGTTACCTCGGGTACAGGGTCGAGCAGTACTTC
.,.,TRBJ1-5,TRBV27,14,CASSFGRGRQPQHF,TGTGCCAGCAGTTTCGGCAGGGGTAGGCAGCCCCAGCATTTT
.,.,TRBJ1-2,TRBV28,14,CASSLGQSSYGYTF,TGTGCCAGCAGTCTCGGACAGTCTTCCTATGGCTACACCTTC
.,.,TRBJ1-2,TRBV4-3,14,CASSQDIRVYGYTF,TGCGCCAGCAGCCAAGATATCCGGGTCTATGGCTACACCTTC
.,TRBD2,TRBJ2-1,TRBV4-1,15,CASSEAGAGKHEQFF,TGCGCCAGCAGCGAAGCGGGGGCTGGTAAGCATGAGCAGTTCTTC
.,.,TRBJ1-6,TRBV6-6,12,CASSYPNSPLHF,TGTGCCAGCAGTTACCCCAATTCACCCCTCCACTTT
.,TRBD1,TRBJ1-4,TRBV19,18,CASSIRGQGAMANEKLFF,TGTGCCAGTAGTATCCGAGGCCAGGGGGCAATGGCTAATGAAAAACTGTTTTTT
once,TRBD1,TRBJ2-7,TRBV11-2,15,CASSLLVGQANEQYF,TGTGCCAGCAGCTTATTGGTCGGACAGGCGAACGAGCAGTACTTC
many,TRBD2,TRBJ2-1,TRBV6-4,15,CASSDSTSGYNEQFF,TGTGCCAGCAGTGACTCGACTAGCGGTTACAATGAGCAGTTCTTC
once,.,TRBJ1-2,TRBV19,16,CASSIGVGGYNYGYTF,TGTGCCAGTAGTATAGGGGTAGGGGGTTATAACTATGGCTACACCTTC
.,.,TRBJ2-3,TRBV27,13,CASSRLGTDTQYF,TGTGCCAGCAGTCGTCTAGGAACAGATACGCAGTATTTT
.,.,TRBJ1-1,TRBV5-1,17,CASSYETHFGSNTEAFF,TGCGCCAGCAGCTACGAGACACACTTCGGCAGTAACACTGAAGCTTTCTTT
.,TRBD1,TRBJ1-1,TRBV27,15,CASSLWDRVNTEAFF,TGTGCCAGCAGTTTATGGGACAGGGTAAACACTGAAGCTTTCTTT
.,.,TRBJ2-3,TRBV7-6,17,CASSLGGRGGAEDTQYF,TGTGCCAGCAGCTTAGGGGGAAGGGGGGGCGCGGAAGATACGCAGTATTTT
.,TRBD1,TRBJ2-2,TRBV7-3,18,CASSPTTPHPTGTGELFF,TGTGCCAGCAGCCCCACCACCCCCCACCCGACAGGGACCGGGGAGCTGTTTTTT
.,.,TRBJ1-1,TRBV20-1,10,CLPLGREAFF,TGCCTCCCCCTCGGGCGTGAAGCTTTCTTT
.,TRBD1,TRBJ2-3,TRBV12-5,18,CASGLAPKTGTGPNTQYF,TGTGCTAGTGGTTTGGCTCCAAAAACCGGGACAGGGCCCAATACGCAGTATTTT
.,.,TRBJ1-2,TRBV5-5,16,CASSLKNAGSVYGYTF,TGTGCCAGCAGCTTGAAAAACGCAGGGAGCGTCTATGGCTACACCTTC
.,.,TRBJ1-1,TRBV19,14,CASSKHREYTEAFF,TGTGCCAGTAGTAAACACAGGGAGTACACTGAAGCTTTCTTT
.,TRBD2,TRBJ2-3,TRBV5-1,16,CASSPGTSDRADTQYF,TGCGCCAGCAGCCCCGGGACTAGCGATCGCGCAGATACGCAGTATTTT
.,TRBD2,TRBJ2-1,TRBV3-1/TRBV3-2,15,CASSQDSGGYNEQFF,TGTGCCAGCAGCCAAGACTCGGGAGGCTACAATGAGCAGTTCTTC
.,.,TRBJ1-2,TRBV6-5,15,CASSYSVREGKGYTF,TGTGCCAGCAGTTACTCGGTCAGGGAAGGAAAGGGCTACACCTTC
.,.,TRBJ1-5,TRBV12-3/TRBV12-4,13,CASTSDPGQPQHF,TGTGCCAGCACCTCGGACCCTGGTCAGCCCCAGCATTTT
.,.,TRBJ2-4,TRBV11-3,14,CASQGGLAKNIQYF,TGTGCCAGCCAAGGGGGGCTAGCCAAAAACATTCAGTACTTC
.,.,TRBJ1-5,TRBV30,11,CAWDTHQPQHF,TGTGCCTGGGACACTCATCAGCCCCAGCATTTT
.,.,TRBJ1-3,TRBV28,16,CASSLSQGRPGNTIYF,TGTGCCAGCAGTCTATCTCAGGGTAGGCCCGGAAACACCATATATTTT
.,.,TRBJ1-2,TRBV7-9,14,CASTYIGGLDGYTF,TGTGCCAGCACCTACATAGGGGGTCTGGATGGCTACACCTTC
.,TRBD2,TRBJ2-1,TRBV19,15,CASSIGTSGNNEQFF,TGTGCCAGTAGTATCGGGACTAGCGGAAACAATGAGCAGTTCTTC